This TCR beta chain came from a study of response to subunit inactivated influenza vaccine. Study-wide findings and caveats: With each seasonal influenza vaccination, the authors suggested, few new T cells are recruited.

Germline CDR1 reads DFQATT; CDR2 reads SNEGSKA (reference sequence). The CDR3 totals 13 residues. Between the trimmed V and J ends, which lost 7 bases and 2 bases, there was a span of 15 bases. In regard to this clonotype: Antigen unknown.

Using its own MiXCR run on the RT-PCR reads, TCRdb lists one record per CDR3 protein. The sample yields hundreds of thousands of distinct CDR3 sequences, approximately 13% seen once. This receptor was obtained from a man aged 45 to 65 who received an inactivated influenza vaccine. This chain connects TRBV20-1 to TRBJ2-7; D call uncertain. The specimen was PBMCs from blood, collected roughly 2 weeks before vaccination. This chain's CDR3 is CSGKRKNPYEQYF. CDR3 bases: TGCAGTGGCAAAAGAAAAAACCCCTACGAGCAGTACTTC.